This T cell receptor beta chain came from a study of molecular identifiers for immune sequencing clone quantification. This clonotype was recorded many times. TCRdb used MiXCR to reprocess the PCR reads, holding one entry per CDR3 protein. This table has 85,000 to 100,000 distinct CDR3 sequences, 20% to 25% appearing once. Each library that profiled naive CD8 cells came from roughly 18,000 to 920,000 sorted cells with 10%, 30% or 50% RNA. Sequences were obtained from naive CD8+ T cells from blood, with Jurkat cell RNA spiked in. Subset described: FACS-sorted CD8+CD4-CCR7+CD45RA+ naive T cells. The receptor was derived from a human donor in good health. Some libraries in this study had Jurkat cell RNA spiked in.

This CDR3 reads CASSPYPLAGSGEQYF. The CDR3 DNA reads TGTGCCAGCTCACCCTACCCGCTAGCGGGAAGTGGCGAGCAGTACTTC. The chain uses TRBV18 and TRBJ2-7; 9 positions agree with TRBD2. The length of the CDR3 is 16 residues. Trimming cost V 3 bases and J 6 bases; bases outside gene matches: 12. CDR1 KGHSH and CDR2 LQKENI come from the germline V gene.